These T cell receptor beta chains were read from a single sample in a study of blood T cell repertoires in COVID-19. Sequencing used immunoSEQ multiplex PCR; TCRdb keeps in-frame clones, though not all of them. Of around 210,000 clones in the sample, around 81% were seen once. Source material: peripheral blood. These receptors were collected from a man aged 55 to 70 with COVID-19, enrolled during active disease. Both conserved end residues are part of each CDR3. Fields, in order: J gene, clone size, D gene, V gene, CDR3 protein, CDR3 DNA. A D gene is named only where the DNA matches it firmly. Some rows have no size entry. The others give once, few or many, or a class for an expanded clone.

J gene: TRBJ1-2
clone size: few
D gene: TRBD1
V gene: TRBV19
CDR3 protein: CASKRTGVNYGYTF
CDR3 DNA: TGTGCCAGTAAAAGGACAGGGGTTAACTATGGCTACACCTTC

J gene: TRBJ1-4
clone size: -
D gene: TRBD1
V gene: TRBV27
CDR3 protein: CASSLRGRTATGGNPTNEKLFF
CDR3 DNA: TGTGCCAGCAGTTTACGGGGCCGGACGGCGACAGGGGGTAACCCAACTAATGAAAAACTGTTTTTT

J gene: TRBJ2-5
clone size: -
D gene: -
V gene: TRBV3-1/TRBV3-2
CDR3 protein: CSAEGYQETQYF
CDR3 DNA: TGTTCAGCGGAGGGGTACCAAGAGACCCAGTACTTC

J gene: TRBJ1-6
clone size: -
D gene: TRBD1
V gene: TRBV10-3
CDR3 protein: CAIRTTGDNSPLHF
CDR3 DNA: TGTGCCATCAGGACGACAGGGGATAATTCACCCCTCCACTTT

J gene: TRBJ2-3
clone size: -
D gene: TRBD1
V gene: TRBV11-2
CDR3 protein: CASSLDRGRTQYF
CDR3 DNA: TGTGCCAGCAGCCTAGACAGGGGTCGGACGCAGTATTTT

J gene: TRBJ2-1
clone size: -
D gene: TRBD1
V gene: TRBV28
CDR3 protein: CASSSQGDPPLF
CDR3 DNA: TGTGCCAGCAGCTCCCAGGGGGACCCGCCCCTCTTC

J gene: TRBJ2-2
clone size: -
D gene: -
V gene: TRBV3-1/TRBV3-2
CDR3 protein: CASSSAPTGGELFF
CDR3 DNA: TGTGCCAGCAGCTCCGCCCCCACGGGCGGGGAGCTGTTTTTT

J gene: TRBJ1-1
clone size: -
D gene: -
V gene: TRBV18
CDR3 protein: CASSPRTDPRAEAFF
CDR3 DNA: TGTGCCAGCTCACCAAGGACAGACCCGAGGGCTGAAGCTTTCTTT

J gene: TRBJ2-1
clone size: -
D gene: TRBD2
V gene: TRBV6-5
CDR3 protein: CASSPTSASYNEQFF
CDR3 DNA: TGTGCCAGCAGCCCGACTAGCGCCTCCTACAATGAGCAGTTCTTC

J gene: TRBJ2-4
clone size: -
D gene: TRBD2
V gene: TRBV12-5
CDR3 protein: CASGDLAGVGKNIQYF
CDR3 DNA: TGTGCTAGTGGTGACCTCGCGGGGGTAGGGAAAAACATTCAGTACTTC

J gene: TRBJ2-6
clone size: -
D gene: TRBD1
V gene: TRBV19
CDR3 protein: CASSPKRDRALSGANVLTF
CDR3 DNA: TGTGCCAGTAGTCCCAAGCGGGACAGGGCATTATCGGGGGCCAACGTCCTGACTTTC

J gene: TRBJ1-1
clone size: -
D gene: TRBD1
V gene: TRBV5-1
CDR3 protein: CASSNYGQGARSGNTEAFF
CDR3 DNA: TGCGCCAGCAGCAACTACGGACAGGGGGCAAGGTCTGGGAACACTGAAGCTTTCTTT

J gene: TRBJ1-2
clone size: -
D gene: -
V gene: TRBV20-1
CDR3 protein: CSASQGDSGYTF
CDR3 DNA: TGCAGTGCTAGTCAGGGTGATAGTGGCTACACCTTC

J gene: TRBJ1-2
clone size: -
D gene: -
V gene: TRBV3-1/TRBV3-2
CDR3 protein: CASSPQGSRGYTF
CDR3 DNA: TGTGCCAGCAGCCCCCAGGGATCTCGTGGCTACACCTTC

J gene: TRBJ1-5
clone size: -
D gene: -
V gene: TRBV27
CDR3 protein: CASSFVGGYSNQPQHF
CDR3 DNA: TGTGCCAGCAGTTTTGTAGGGGGTTATAGCAATCAGCCCCAGCATTTT

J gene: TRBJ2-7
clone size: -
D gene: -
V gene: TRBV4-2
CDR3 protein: CASSQGPETGQYF
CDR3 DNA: TGTGCCAGCAGCCAAGGCCCCGAAACGGGGCAGTACTTC

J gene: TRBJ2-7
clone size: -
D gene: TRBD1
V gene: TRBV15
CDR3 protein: CATSRTVGQGGEEQYF
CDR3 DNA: TGTGCCACCAGCAGGACTGTAGGACAGGGGGGTGAAGAGCAGTACTTC

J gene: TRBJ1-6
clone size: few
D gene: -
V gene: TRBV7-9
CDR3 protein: CASSLVSPSSSYNSPLHF
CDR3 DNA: TGTGCCAGCAGCTTAGTTAGCCCGTCGAGCTCCTATAATTCACCCCTCCACTTT

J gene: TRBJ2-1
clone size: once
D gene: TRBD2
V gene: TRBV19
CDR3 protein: CASSNYGTSGYNEQFF
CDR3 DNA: TGTGCCAGTAGTAACTACGGGACTAGCGGCTACAATGAGCAGTTCTTC

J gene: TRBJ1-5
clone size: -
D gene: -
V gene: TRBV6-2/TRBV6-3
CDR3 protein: CASSYVSEGNQPQHF
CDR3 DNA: TGTGCCAGCAGTTACGTCTCGGAGGGCAATCAGCCCCAGCATTTT

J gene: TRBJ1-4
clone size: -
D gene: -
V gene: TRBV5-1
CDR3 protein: CASSSDGENEKLFF
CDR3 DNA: TGCGCCAGCAGCTCGGACGGGGAGAATGAAAAACTGTTTTTT

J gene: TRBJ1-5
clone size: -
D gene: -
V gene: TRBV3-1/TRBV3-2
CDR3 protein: CASSQDGRRGQPQHF
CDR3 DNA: TGTGCCAGCAGCCAAGACGGACGGCGGGGGCAGCCCCAGCATTTT

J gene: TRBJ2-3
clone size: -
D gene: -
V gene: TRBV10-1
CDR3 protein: CASSDAGLTDTQYF
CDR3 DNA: TGCGCCAGCAGTGACGCGGGGTTGACAGATACGCAGTATTTT

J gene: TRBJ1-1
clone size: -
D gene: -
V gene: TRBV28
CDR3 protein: CASSLFSVEAFF
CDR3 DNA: TGTGCCAGCAGTTTATTTTCAGTTGAAGCTTTCTTT

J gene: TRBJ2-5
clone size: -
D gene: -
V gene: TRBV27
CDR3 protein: CASSRTHSAETQYF
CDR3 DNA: TGTGCCAGCAGCCGTACACATAGCGCAGAGACCCAGTACTTC

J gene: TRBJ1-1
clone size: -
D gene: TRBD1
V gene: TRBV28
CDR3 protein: CASSLPGGEAFF
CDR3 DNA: TGTGCCAGCAGTCTCCCAGGGGGTGAAGCTTTCTTT

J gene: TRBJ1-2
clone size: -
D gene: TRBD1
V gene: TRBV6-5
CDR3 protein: CASSPGQGGYTF
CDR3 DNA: TGTGCCAGCAGTCCGGGACAGGGTGGCTACACCTTC

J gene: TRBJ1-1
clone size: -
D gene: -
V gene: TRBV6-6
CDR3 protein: CASSFGQPNTEAFF
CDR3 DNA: TGTGCCAGCAGTTTCGGACAGCCGAACACTGAAGCTTTCTTT

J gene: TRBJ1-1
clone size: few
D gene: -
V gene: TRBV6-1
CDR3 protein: CASSEGQTEAFF
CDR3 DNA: TGTGCCAGCAGTGAAGGACAGACTGAAGCTTTCTTT

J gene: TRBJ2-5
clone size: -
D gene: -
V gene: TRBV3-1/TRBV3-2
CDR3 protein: CASSQTTRLGRETQYF
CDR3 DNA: TGTGCCAGCAGCCAAACCACCCGGTTGGGGCGAGAGACCCAGTACTTC

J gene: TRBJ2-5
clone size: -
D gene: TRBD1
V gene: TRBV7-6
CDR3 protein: CASSFGQGARETQYF
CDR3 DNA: TGTGCCAGCAGCTTCGGACAGGGGGCTAGAGAGACCCAGTACTTC

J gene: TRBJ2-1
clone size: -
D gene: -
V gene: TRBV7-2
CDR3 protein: CASSSGLGGVEQFF
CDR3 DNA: TGTGCCAGCAGCTCGGGACTAGGGGGCGTAGAGCAGTTCTTC

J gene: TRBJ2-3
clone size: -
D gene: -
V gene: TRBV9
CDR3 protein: CASSAKAGLTDTQYF
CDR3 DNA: TGTGCCAGCAGCGCGAAGGCGGGCCTGACAGATACGCAGTATTTT